This T cell receptor beta chain was sequenced during a study of blood T cell repertoires in COVID-19. The CDR3 length is 15 residues. V was cut by 0 bases and J by 2 bases, with 10 bases left in between. Germline V CDR1 and CDR2: SGHTA, FQGTGA. Method: immunoSEQ multiplex PCR; TCRdb's copy keeps in-frame clones and lacks some. The table has about 380,000 clones, 89% seen once. This TCR was recovered from a middle-aged man with acute or convalescent COVID-19. This chain connects TRBV7-3 to TRBJ1-2, with D perhaps matching TRBD1 (5 bases). Sequencing was done on a sample of peripheral blood. Here the CDR3 reads CASSLTGRPNYGYTF. In DNA form, the CDR3 reads TGTGCCAGCAGCTTAACGGGGCGGCCCAACTATGGCTACACCTTC.